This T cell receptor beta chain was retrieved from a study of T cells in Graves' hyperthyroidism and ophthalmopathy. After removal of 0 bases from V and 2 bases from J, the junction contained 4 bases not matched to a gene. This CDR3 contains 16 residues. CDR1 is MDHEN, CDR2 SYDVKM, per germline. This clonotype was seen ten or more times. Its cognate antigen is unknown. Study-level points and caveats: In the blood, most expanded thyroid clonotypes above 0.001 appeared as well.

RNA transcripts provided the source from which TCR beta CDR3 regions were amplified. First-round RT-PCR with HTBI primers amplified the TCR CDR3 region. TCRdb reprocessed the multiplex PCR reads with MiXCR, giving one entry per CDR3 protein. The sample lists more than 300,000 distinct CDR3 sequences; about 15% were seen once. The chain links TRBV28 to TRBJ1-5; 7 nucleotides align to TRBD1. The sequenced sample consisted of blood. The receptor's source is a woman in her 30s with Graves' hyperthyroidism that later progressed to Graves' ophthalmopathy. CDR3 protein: CASSLWRTGRNQPQHF. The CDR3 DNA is TGTGCCAGCAGTTTATGGAGGACAGGACGCAATCAGCCCCAGCATTTT.